This T cell receptor beta chain was profiled in a study of blood T cells in healthy people across ages. Study observations and caveats: Among long-lived donors, naive CD4+ cells were more numerous and diversity higher than in aged donors.

Through a sample-barcoded 5' primer and a J-beta primer mix, a second PCR was run for roughly 7 to 12 cycles. One entry per CDR3 protein, called by TCRdb with MiXCR from the 5' RACE reads. The table has about 2 million distinct CDR3 sequences, around half seen once; the top ten hold approximately 2.1%. About this clonotype: Its antigen is currently unknown.

The J segment lost 7 bases and the V segment lost 3 bases, leaving 14 bases of the junction unmatched. The CDR3 loop spans 16 amino acids. In germline, CDR1 is SGHKS, CDR2 YYEKEE (reference sequence). The TCR comes from a middle-aged woman in good health. Sample: blood. This rearrangement joins TRBV5-5 to TRBJ2-7, with 9 bases identical to TRBD2. The CDR3 nucleotides read TGTGCCAGCAGCTCCGAGCGGGGGGACTCCTACAATGAGCAGTACTTC. Translated: CASSSERGDSYNEQYF.